The T cell receptor beta chain described here comes from a study of blood T cells in healthy people across ages. Study-wide results and limits: Unsorted PBMCs prevented conclusive naive versus antigen-experienced comparison.

As for this clonotype: Its matching antigen is unknown.

The authors ran a second PCR of roughly 6 to 12 cycles using a sample-barcoded 5' primer and a J-beta primer mix. Carrying 12 random nucleotides, a template-switch adaptor labeled each individual cDNA molecule. Via MiXCR, TCRdb re-called the 5' RACE reads, giving one row per CDR3 protein. The sample yields 730,000 or so distinct CDR3 sequences, roughly two fifths seen once. The CDR3 totals 14 residues. The chain employs TRBV21-1 and TRBJ1-2. TRBV21-1 is deemed a pseudogene. This receptor was identified in an elderly man in good health. Input material: blood. The CDR3 DNA reads as TGTGCCAGCAGCCCGTTTGAGGACTGGAGAGATAACACCTTC. Translated: CASSPFEDWRDNTF.